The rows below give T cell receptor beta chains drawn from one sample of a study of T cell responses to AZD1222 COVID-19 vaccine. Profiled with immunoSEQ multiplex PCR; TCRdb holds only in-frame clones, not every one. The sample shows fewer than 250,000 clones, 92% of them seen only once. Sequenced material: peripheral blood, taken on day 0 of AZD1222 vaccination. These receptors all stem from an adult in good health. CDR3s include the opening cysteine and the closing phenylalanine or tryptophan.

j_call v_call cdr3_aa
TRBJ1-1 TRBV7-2 CASSSRTGWTEAFF
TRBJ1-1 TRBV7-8 CASSAHDLPARTEAFF
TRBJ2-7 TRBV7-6 CASSVGTSGGYEQYF
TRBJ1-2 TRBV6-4 CASSAKTGGAVGGYTF
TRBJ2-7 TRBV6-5 CASSYGGTYEQYF
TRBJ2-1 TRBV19 CASSIGQGFYNEQFF
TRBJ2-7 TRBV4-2 CASSQEDGLSYEQYF
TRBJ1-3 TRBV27 CASSEQGAGNTIYF
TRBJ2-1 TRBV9 CASSPQGGVGYNEQFF
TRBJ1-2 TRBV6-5 CASSSGAVSYGYTF
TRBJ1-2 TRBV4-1 CASSQGLNRGRIYGYTF
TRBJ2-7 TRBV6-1 CASSEGWRAPAYEQYF
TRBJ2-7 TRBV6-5 CASSPGSSYEQYF
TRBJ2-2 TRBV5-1 CASSLVAGVDAGELFF
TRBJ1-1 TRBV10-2 CASSHPPWTGNTEAFF
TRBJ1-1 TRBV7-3 CASSPGLITEAFF